The rows below give T cell receptor beta chains drawn from one sample of a study of regulatory T cells in long-lasting Graves disease. TCRdb analysed the multiplex PCR reads with MiXCR anew, one entry per CDR3 protein. This table holds around 500,000 distinct CDR3 sequences, 12% found once. A further study also used this sample, focusing on T cells in Graves' hyperthyroidism and ophthalmopathy.

This sample comprised peripheral blood mononuclear cells (PBMCs), obtained at new diagnosis, from a patient treated with antithyroid drugs. The receptors originated from a woman under 40 with Graves disease. Each CDR3 is given with its conserved first and last residue. The D gene is left open where the match is weak. Some rows have no size entry. The others give once, few or many, or a class for an expanded clone.

D	size	V	length	J	CDR3	DNA
-	many	TRBV28	15	TRBJ2-5	CASSFRGTASETQYF	TGTGCCAGCAGTTTCCGCGGCACAGCTTCAGAGACCCAGTACTTC
TRBD1	many	TRBV20-1	15	TRBJ1-6	CSARDRTGANSPLHF	TGCAGTGCTAGAGACCGGACAGGGGCTAATTCACCCCTCCACTTT
TRBD2	many	TRBV30	16	TRBJ2-1	CAWSTEGRGGYNEQFF	TGTGCCTGGAGTACGGAGGGAAGGGGAGGGTACAATGAGCAGTTCTTC
TRBD1	few	TRBV27	14	TRBJ2-1	CASSSGTGVYEQFF	TGTGCCAGCAGTTCCGGGACAGGGGTATACGAGCAGTTCTTC
-	-	TRBV19	17	TRBJ2-1	CASSSGPGSGSYNEQFF	TGTGCCAGTAGTAGTGGACCAGGATCGGGCTCCTACAATGAGCAGTTCTTC
-	many	TRBV28	13	TRBJ1-2	CASSLYELYGYTF	TGTGCCAGCAGTTTATACGAACTCTATGGCTACACCTTC
-	few	TRBV20-1	13	TRBJ1-4	CSARGEQNEKLFF	TGCAGTGCTAGGGGGGAGCAGAATGAAAAACTGTTTTTT
TRBD1	few	TRBV28	13	TRBJ2-4	CATHPGGQGIPYF	TGTGCCACTCACCCAGGCGGACAGGGCATTCCTTACTTC
-	many	TRBV5-1	13	TRBJ2-3	CASTGQLTDTQYF	TGCGCCAGCACAGGGCAACTCACAGATACGCAGTATTTT
TRBD2	many	TRBV7-9	17	TRBJ2-7	CASSGAGTSGRGYEQYF	TGTGCCAGCAGCGGCGCTGGGACTAGCGGGAGGGGATACGAGCAGTACTTC
-	-	TRBV4-1	17	TRBJ2-3	CASTRGFPLLYTDTQYF	TGCGCCAGCACCCGGGGTTTCCCCTTACTGTACACAGATACGCAGTATTTT
TRBD2	-	TRBV20-1	14	TRBJ2-3	CSARLADFTDTQYF	TGCAGTGCTAGGCTAGCGGATTTCACAGATACGCAGTATTTT
-	many	TRBV5-1	14	TRBJ1-2	CASSSTVGPRGYTF	TGCGCCAGCAGCAGTACGGTGGGGCCGCGGGGCTACACCTTC